This passage covers 9 T cell receptor beta chains from one sample sequenced in a study of blood T cell repertoires in COVID-19. The protocol was immunoSEQ multiplex PCR, while the TCRdb copy is restricted to in-frame clones and leaves out a portion. The table lists fewer than 100,000 clones, over 75% of them singletons. Source material: peripheral blood. The origin of the receptors is a woman older than 75 with acute or convalescent COVID-19.

This rearrangement joins TRBV4-2 to TRBJ1-6; 9 bases match TRBD1. The CDR3 has 15 amino acids. The germline V gene encodes CDR1 LGHNA and CDR2 YNFKEQ. V was clipped by 0 bases and J by 6 bases; unmatched bases: 0. The CDR3 nucleotides read TGTGCCAGCAGCCAAGAGGGACAGGGTAATTCACCCCTCCACTTT. Encoded protein: CASSQEGQGNSPLHF.

The rearrangement links TRBV9 to TRBJ1-1, with a weak D call TRBD1 (5 bases). Trimming took 3 bases from V and 4 from J, leaving 13 bases between them. This CDR3 comprises 14 residues. The germline gives CDR1 SGDLS, CDR2 YYNGEE. The chain's CDR3 is CASSGQRRGTEAFF. The DNA for the CDR3 is TGTGCCAGCAGCGGACAGAGACGAGGCACTGAAGCTTTCTTT.

The chain uses TRBV5-1 and TRBJ2-5; TRBD2 aligns across 14 bases. CDR1 and CDR2 from the germline V gene are SGHRS and YFSETQ. V shed 4 bases, J shed 4 bases, and the junction held 3 bases outside the gene matches. The CDR3 length is 15 residues. The CDR3 DNA reads TGCGCCAGCAGCACCGGACTAGCGGGAGGAGAGACCCAGTACTTC. Translation: CASSTGLAGGETQYF.

V usage is TRBV5-6 and J usage is TRBJ1-1; the D gene is possibly TRBD1 (6 bases). CDR1 is SGHDT and CDR2 is YYEEEE in the germline V gene. The CDR3 has 14 residues. V shed 7 bases and J shed 0 bases, with 13 bases lying between them. CDR3 DNA: TGTGCCAGCTACCCCGGGACATTGAACACTGAAGCTTTCTTT. Amino acids: CASYPGTLNTEAFF.

The chain uses TRBV7-8 and TRBJ1-2; TRBD1 matches 8 bases. The length of the CDR3 is 13 residues. Germline loops: CDR1 SGHVS, CDR2 FQNEAQ. V lost 4 bases, J lost 7 bases, and 5 bases stayed unmatched. This CDR3 reads CASSSQGAGGYTF. Written as DNA, the CDR3 is TGTGCCAGCAGCTCCCAGGGGGCGGGTGGCTACACCTTC.

V and J are TRBV29-1 and TRBJ1-2; D is perhaps TRBD1 (6 bases). The length of the CDR3 is 13 residues. Trimming removed 6 bases at V and 7 bases at J, with 18 bases between. Germline V gives CDR1 SQVTM, CDR2 ANQGSEA. The CDR3 is CSVPPGQGIGYTF. CDR3 bases: TGCAGCGTCCCTCCCGGCCAGGGGATTGGCTACACCTTC.

This chain links TRBV5-1 with TRBJ2-1; 8 bases map to TRBD2. The trim removed 4 bases at V and 4 bases at J, leaving 4 bases unmatched. The germline CDR1 and CDR2 sequences are SGHRS and YFSETQ. The length of the CDR3 is 14 residues. The CDR3 spells CASSPAGAYNEQFF. CDR3 DNA: TGCGCCAGCAGCCCAGCGGGAGCATACAATGAGCAGTTCTTC.

The J gene is TRBJ1-4, the V gene TRBV9; TRBD1 agrees at 10 bases. The CDR3 has 16 amino acids. After removal of 3 bases from V and 3 bases from J, the junction contained 5 bases not matched to a gene. The germline gives CDR1 SGDLS, CDR2 YYNGEE. CDR3 coding DNA: TGTGCCAGCAGCGAAAGGACAGGGGGGGCTAATGAAAAACTGTTTTTT. The encoded protein is CASSERTGGANEKLFF.

The rearrangement uses TRBV6-1 and TRBJ2-3; 12 nucleotides line up with TRBD2. The ends lost 4 bases at V and 2 bases at J; junction bases unmatched: 7. The CDR3 sequence is 17 residues long. CDR1 MNHNS and CDR2 SASEGT come from the germline V gene. In DNA, the CDR3 is TGTGCCAGCAGTGCGACCGGACTAGCGGGACTCACAGATACGCAGTATTTT. It is translated as CASSATGLAGLTDTQYF.